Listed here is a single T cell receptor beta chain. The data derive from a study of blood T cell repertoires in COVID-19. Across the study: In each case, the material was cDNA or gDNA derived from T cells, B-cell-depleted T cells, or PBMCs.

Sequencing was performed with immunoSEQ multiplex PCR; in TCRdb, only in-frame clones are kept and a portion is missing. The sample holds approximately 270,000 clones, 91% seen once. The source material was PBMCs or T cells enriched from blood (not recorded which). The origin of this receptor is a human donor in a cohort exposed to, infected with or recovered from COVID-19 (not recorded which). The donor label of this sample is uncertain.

The CDR3 spells CASARTIRLESYEQYF. In DNA, the CDR3 is TGTGCCAGCGCCCGTACCATCCGACTAGAGTCCTACGAGCAGTACTTC. V usage is TRBV3-1 (or the pseudogene TRBV3-2) and J usage is TRBJ2-7; maybe TRBD2 (6 bases). The CDR3 consists of 16 residues. V was pared by 8 bases and J by 1 base, with 21 bases between. Germline lookup yields CDR1 LGHDT and CDR2 YNNKEL (reference sequence).